The clone carrying this T cell receptor beta chain has a handful of counts. Its cognate antigen is unknown. The data stem from a study of CD4 T cells in relation to SARS-CoV-2 and coronaviruses. As for the study in general: PBMCs were cultured with antigen for over nine days before TCR beta sequencing. Study observations and caveats: The assay detects memory recall responses, not culture-primed primary responses.

Profiling relied on immunoSEQ multiplex PCR, and the TCRdb table lists in-frame clones only, not all of them. Among around 41,000 clones listed, 84% were seen once. The CDR3 has 18 residues. The germline V gene has CDR1 KGHSH and CDR2 LQKENI. The junction had 9 bases not matched to a gene; V was cut back by 3 bases and J by 3 bases. The chain is built from TRBV18 and TRBJ2-1; 12 nucleotides line up with TRBD2. The sample taken for sequencing was naive CD4+ T cells from PBMCs, cultured in vitro. As for subset: naive CD4+ T cells isolated by negative enrichment. This clonotype was obtained from an adult with COVID-19. CDR3 nucleotide sequence: TGTGCCAGCTCACCCCTCAGACTAGCGGGAGCTGGCTACAATGAGCAGTTCTTC. This gives the protein CASSPLRLAGAGYNEQFF.